The clone carrying this T cell receptor (beta chain) appeared many times. What it binds is not known. The record originates from a study of T cells in Graves' hyperthyroidism and ophthalmopathy. Amplified TCR beta CDR3 regions derived from RNA transcripts. A set of HTBI primers served as the primers for a first-round RT-PCR of the TCR CDR3. One entry per CDR3 protein results from TCRdb running MiXCR on the multiplex PCR reads. The sample carries about 350,000 distinct CDR3 sequences, 14% recorded once. Overall study findings and caveats: Most thyroid clonotypes with frequency above 0.001 were detected in blood.

The clonotype originates from a woman in her thirties with Graves' hyperthyroidism. The sample consisted of blood.

This CDR3 is CASSYSAGLAEETQYF. In nucleotides, the CDR3 is TGTGCCAGCAGTTACTCGGCGGGACTAGCGGAAGAGACCCAGTACTTC. This rearrangement joins TRBV6-5 to TRBJ2-5, with 11 bases aligning to TRBD2. V trimming: 0 bases; J trimming: 3 bases; junction bases outside the gene matches: 3. Germline CDR1 MNHEY, CDR2 SVGAGI. The CDR3 length is 16 residues.